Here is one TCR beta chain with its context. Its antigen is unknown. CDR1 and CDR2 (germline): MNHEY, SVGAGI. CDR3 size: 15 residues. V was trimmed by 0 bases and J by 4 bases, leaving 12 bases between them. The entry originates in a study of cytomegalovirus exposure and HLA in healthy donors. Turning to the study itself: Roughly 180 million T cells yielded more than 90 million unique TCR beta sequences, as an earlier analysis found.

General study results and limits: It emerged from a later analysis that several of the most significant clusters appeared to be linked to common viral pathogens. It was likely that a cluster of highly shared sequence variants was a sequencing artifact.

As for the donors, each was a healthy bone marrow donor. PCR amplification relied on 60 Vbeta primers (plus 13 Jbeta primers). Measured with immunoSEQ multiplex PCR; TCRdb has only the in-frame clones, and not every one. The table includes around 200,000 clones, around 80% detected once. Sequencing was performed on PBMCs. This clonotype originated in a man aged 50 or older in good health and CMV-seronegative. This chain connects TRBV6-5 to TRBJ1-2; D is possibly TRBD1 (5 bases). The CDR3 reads CASSYSTQGTYGYTF. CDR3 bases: TGTGCCAGCAGTTACTCGACGCAGGGAACCTATGGCTACACCTTC.